The text below deals with one TCR beta chain. The target antigen is unknown. The data originate from a study of T-cell memory formation after mild COVID-19. The study's findings and limits: Clones shrinking from day 15 to 85 showed even CD4/CD8 mixes; later expanders tilted CD4+. Pre-infection memory contained some responding clones, which suggested that cross-reactive memory had joined. The SARS-CoV-2 specificity of second-wave clones reaching peak at day 37 remained unverified.

A single record per CDR3 protein comes from TCRdb applying MiXCR to the 5' RACE reads. The sample comprises 350,000 to 450,000 distinct CDR3 sequences, 20% to 25% of which are singletons, and 8.8% rests with the top ten. The germline V and J ends were trimmed by 1 base and 7 bases, with 9 bases remaining between them. CDR1 is SGHDT, CDR2 YYEEEE, per germline. The CDR3 consists of 14 residues. The TCR originated in an adult woman who had mild COVID-19 (a few samples of this study predate the infection). Cell type and time point are not known. The specimen sequenced was PBMCs or a T cell subset sorted from them (not recorded which). The chain has TRBV5-6 and TRBJ1-6, with D possibly being TRBD1 (6 bases). The DNA of the CDR3 is TGTGCCAGCAGCTTGTATCAGGGGAATTCACCCCTCCACTTT. It translates to CASSLYQGNSPLHF.